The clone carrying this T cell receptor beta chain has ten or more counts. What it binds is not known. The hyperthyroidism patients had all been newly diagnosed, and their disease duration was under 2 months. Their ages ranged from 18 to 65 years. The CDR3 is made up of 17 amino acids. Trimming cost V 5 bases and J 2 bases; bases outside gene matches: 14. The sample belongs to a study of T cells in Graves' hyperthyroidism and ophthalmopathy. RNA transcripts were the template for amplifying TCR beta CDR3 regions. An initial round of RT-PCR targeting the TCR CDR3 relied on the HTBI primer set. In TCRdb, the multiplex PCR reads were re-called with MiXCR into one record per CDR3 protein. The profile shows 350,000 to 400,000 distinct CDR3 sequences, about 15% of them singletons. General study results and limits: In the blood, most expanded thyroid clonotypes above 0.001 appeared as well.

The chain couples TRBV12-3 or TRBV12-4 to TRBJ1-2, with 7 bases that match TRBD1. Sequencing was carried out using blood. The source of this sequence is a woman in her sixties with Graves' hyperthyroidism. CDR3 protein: CASSPRERQGQNYGYTF. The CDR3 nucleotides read TGTGCCAGCAGTCCTAGAGAACGACAGGGACAGAACTATGGCTACACCTTC.